The 14 T cell receptor beta chains below come from one sample, sequenced in a study of identical twins. Each CDR3 protein is one row after TCRdb ran MiXCR on the 5' RACE reads. The data contain fewer than 500,000 distinct CDR3 sequences, roughly 24% of them singletons. This sample also appeared in a second study, on T cells expressing NK-cell markers.

The sequenced material came from CD4+ T cells sorted from blood. The receptors derive from a woman aged 18-29 years in good health.

This clonotype was detected only a few times. The chain combines TRBV20-1 with TRBJ1-5; weak D call: TRBD1 (6 bases). Trimming left V 3 bases short and J 5 bases short, with 17 bases between. Germline values: CDR1 DFQATT, CDR2 SNEGSKA (reference sequence). This CDR3 is 15 amino acids long. CDR3 region: CSARYRGAEHQPQHF. The CDR3 DNA is TGCAGTGCTAGGTATCGGGGGGCAGAACATCAGCCCCAGCATTTT.

V gene TRBV12-3 or TRBV12-4 combines with J gene TRBJ2-7; 8 nucleotides align to TRBD2. The CDR3 is made up of 13 amino acids. V gave up 5 bases and J gave up 5 bases; unmatched junction bases: 5. The CDR3 here is CASSRSGNNEQYF. Here the CDR3 DNA reads TGTGCCAGCAGTCGTAGCGGGAACAACGAGCAGTACTTC.

This clonotype was counted ten times or more. The chain is built from TRBV2 and TRBJ2-2, with 9 bases that match TRBD2. This CDR3 is 15 amino acids long. Germline V gene lookup returns CDR1 SNHLY and CDR2 FYNNEI. V trimming: 5 bases; J trimming: 3 bases; junction bases outside the gene matches: 4. This CDR3 is CASSRERGDTGELFF. The CDR3 DNA is TGTGCCAGCAGTAGAGAGCGGGGGGACACCGGGGAGCTGTTTTTT.

The gene calls are TRBV5-4 and TRBJ2-1; a weak D match, TRBD1 (6 bases). Germline lookup yields CDR1 SGHNT and CDR2 YYREEE (reference sequence). The V end lost 1 base, the J end lost 4 bases, and 9 bases lay between the germline ends. The CDR3 has 14 amino acids. The CDR3 is CASSLWQGYNEQFF. The CDR3 nucleotides are TGTGCCAGCAGCTTGTGGCAGGGGTACAATGAGCAGTTCTTC.

The rearrangement uses TRBV20-1 and TRBJ2-5; 9 bases agree with TRBD2. The trim removed 5 bases at V and 2 bases at J, leaving 9 bases unmatched. This CDR3 comprises 15 residues. Germline CDR1 DFQATT, CDR2 SNEGSKA (reference sequence). CDR3 DNA sequence: TGCAGTGCTCACCGCTTAGCGGGGGCACAAGAGACCCAGTACTTC. It codes for CSAHRLAGAQETQYF.

This clonotype was observed a handful of times. The V and J genes are TRBV6-1 and TRBJ2-2; maybe TRBD2 (6 bases). This CDR3 region has 15 residues. The germline V and J ends were trimmed by 6 bases and 0 bases, with 11 bases remaining between them. The germline V gene encodes CDR1 MNHNS and CDR2 SASEGT. The CDR3, as DNA: TGTGCCAGCAGAAATAGCGGACCGAACACCGGGGAGCTGTTTTTT. It encodes CASRNSGPNTGELFF.

The V gene is TRBV7-2, the J gene TRBJ2-1; D not resolved. V shed 6 bases and J shed 7 bases, with 10 bases lying between them. The CDR3 loop spans 12 amino acids. The V gene's germline CDR1 is SGHTA and CDR2 FQGNSA. The CDR3 protein is CASRIESNEQFF. The CDR3 nucleotides are TGTGCCAGCAGGATAGAGAGTAATGAGCAGTTCTTC.

This chain connects TRBV9 to TRBJ2-1; TRBD2 matches at 10 bases. This CDR3 comprises 14 residues. V was pared by 7 bases and J by 3 bases, with 4 bases of the junction left unmatched. Germline CDR1 is SGDLS and CDR2 is YYNGEE. CDR3 residues: CASGGTSVYNEQFF. Here the CDR3 DNA reads TGTGCCAGCGGGGGGACTAGCGTCTACAATGAGCAGTTCTTC.

The V and J genes are TRBV12-3 or TRBV12-4 and TRBJ2-5; perhaps TRBD2 as D (5 bases). V shed 3 bases and J shed 2 bases, with 10 bases lying between them. This CDR3 region has 14 residues. The CDR3 is CASSFRRTQETQYF. DNA of the CDR3: TGTGCCAGCAGTTTCCGGCGGACTCAAGAGACCCAGTACTTC.

The chain links TRBV27 to TRBJ2-3, with 10 bases matching TRBD2. J gave up 7 bases and V 0 bases, and 4 bases lay outside the gene matches. CDR1 and CDR2 from the germline V gene are MNHEY and SMNVEV (reference sequence). The CDR3 has 15 amino acids. CDR3 sequence reads: CASSLSLAGAYTQYF. In DNA form, the CDR3 reads TGTGCCAGCAGTTTATCGCTAGCGGGAGCCTATACGCAGTATTTT.

The V call is TRBV24-1, the J call TRBJ2-2; TRBD1 matches at 11 bases. The length of the CDR3 is 14 residues. V shed 9 bases and J 6 bases; nucleotides not matched to a gene: 5. The germline CDR1 and CDR2 sequences are KGHDR and SFDVKD. The CDR3 reads CATQRTGGPGELFF. The CDR3, as DNA: TGTGCCACCCAAAGGACAGGGGGCCCCGGGGAGCTGTTTTTT.

This chain uses TRBV3-1 with TRBJ2-7, with unresolved D. The CDR3 spans 13 residues. V lost 3 bases, J lost 4 bases, and 10 bases lay in between. Looked up from germline, CDR1 is LGHDT and CDR2 is YNNKEL (reference sequence). CDR3 bases: TGTGCCAGCAGCCACGGCCAATATTACGAGCAGTACTTC. This translates into CASSHGQYYEQYF.

This chain connects TRBV2 to TRBJ2-3; a weak D match, TRBD1 (5 bases). Trimming removed 3 bases from V and 5 bases from J, with 12 bases in between. CDR3 length: 14 amino acids. Per the germline V gene, CDR1 is SNHLY and CDR2 is FYNNEI. In nucleotides, the CDR3 is TGTGCCAGCAGTGACTACTGGGGCCAAGATACGCAGTATTTT. As protein: CASSDYWGQDTQYF.

In this sample, this clonotype turned up a few times. V gene TRBV2 combines with J gene TRBJ2-3; TRBD2 aligns across 11 bases. The CDR3 runs to 15 residues. V lost 1 base and J lost 10; bases outside the gene matches: 7. The germline V gene has CDR1 SNHLY and CDR2 FYNNEI. The CDR3 DNA reads as TGTGCCAGCAGTGAAGGACTAGCGGGGTTGGGCGCGCAGTATTTT. Residues: CASSEGLAGLGAQYF.